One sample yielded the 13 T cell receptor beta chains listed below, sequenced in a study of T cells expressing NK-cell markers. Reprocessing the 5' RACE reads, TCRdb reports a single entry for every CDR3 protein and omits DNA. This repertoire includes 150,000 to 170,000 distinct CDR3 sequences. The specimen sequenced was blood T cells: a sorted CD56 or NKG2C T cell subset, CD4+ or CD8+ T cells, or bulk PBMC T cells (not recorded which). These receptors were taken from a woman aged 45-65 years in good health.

The CDR3 loop is CSVPDITSGIYNEQFF. V and J are TRBV29-1 and TRBJ2-1; with no DNA, the TCRdb D assignment of TRBD2 cannot be verified. Germline V gene lookup returns CDR1 SQVTM and CDR2 ANQGSEA. The CDR3 runs 16 residues.

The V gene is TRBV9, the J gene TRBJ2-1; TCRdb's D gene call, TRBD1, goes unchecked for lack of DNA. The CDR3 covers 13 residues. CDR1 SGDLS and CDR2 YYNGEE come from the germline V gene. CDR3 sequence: CASRPQQGNEQFF.

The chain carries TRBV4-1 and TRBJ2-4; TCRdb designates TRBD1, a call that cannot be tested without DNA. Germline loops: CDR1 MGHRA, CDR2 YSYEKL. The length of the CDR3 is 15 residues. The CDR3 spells CASSQEGRGEHIQYF.

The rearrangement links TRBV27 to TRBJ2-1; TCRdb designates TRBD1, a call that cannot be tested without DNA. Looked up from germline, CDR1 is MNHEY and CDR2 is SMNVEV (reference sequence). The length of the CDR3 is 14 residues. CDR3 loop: CASSPIASGSGQFF.

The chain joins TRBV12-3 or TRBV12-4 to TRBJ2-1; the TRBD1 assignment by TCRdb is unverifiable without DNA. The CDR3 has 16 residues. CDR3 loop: CASSPGQGSSYNEQFF.

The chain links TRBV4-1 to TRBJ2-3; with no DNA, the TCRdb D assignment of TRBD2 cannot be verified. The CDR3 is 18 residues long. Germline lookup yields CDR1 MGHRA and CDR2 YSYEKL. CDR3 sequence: CASSRAGLLDTSTDTQYF.

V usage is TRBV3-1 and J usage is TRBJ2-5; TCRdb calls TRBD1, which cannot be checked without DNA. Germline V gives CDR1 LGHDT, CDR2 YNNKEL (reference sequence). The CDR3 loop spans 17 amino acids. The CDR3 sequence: CASSQRDRGLFKETQYF.

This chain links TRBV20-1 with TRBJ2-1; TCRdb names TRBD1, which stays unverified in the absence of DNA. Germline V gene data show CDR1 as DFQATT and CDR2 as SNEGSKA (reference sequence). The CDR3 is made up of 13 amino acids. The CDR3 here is CSARRRDYNEQFF.

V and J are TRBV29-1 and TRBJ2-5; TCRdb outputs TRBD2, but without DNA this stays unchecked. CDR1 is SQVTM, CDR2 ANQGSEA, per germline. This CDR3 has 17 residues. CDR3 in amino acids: CSVGRGTSGSDKETQYF.

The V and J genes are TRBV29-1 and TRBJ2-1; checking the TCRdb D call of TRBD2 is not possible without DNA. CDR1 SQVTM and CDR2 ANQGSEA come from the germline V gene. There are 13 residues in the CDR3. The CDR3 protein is CSVGTSGYNEQFF.

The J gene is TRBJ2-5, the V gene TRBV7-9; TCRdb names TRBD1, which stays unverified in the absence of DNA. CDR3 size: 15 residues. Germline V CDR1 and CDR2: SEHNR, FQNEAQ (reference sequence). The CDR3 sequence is CASSFSGSPGETQYF.

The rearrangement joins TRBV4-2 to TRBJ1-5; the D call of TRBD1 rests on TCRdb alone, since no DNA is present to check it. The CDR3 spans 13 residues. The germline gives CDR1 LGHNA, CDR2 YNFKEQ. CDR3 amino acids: CASSQESGPPQHF.

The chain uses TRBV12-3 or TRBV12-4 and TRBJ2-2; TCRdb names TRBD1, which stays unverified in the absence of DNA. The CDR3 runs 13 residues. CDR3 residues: CASTGGQTGELFF.